The sequence of this T cell receptor beta chain was determined in a study of vaccination and CD4 T cells after COVID-19. In the case of this clonotype: Its antigen is not known.

The Oncomine TCR Beta short-read assay sequenced DNA from cultured CD4+ T cells. TCRdb independently ran MiXCR on the PCR reads; one entry per CDR3 protein. This table has over 9,500 distinct CDR3 sequences, more than 25% appearing once. Treatment described: roughly 11-day PBMC culture with coronavirus spike peptide pools or control peptides (ViraFEST assay). Germline loops: CDR1 WNHNN, CDR2 SYGVQD (reference sequence). The CDR3 contains 14 residues. Trimming left V 3 bases short and J 4 bases short, with 12 bases between. The receptor comes from a human donor with COVID-19. The chain uses TRBV10-1 and TRBJ1-2; D not certain. The sequenced material came from cultured CD4+ T cells from blood. CDR3 in amino acids: CASSEEGTLYGYTF. The CDR3 coding sequence is TGCGCCAGCAGTGAAGAGGGAACCCTCTATGGCTACACCTTC.